The 22 T cell receptor beta chains below come from one sample, sequenced in a study of blood T cell repertoires in COVID-19. Only in-frame clones appear in the TCRdb table, and some are missing; sequencing was by immunoSEQ multiplex PCR. The repertoire has 200,000 to 300,000 clones, around nine tenths of them found once; the top ten carry roughly 4.9%. Sequenced input: peripheral blood. The receptors come from a woman aged 60-70 years with COVID-19, enrolled during active disease.

This clone was observed a single time. The rearrangement joins TRBV7-9 to TRBJ2-7, with D maybe TRBD1 (6 bases). The CDR3 is 13 amino acids. Germline CDR1 is SEHNR and CDR2 is FQNEAQ (reference sequence). Trimming pared 5 bases from V and 3 bases from J, leaving 11 bases between. The CDR3 region has the DNA TGTGCCAGCAGCCCCGGACAGATCTACGAGCAGTACTTC. This translates into CASSPGQIYEQYF.

The chain combines TRBV3-1 (or the pseudogene TRBV3-2) with TRBJ1-1; TRBD1 matches at 8 bases. The CDR3 is 15 residues long. The V gene's germline CDR1 is LGHDT and CDR2 YNNKEL (reference sequence). Trimming cost V 5 bases and J 4 bases; bases outside gene matches: 9. The CDR3 reads CASSGTGSMATEAFF. CDR3 nucleotides: TGTGCCAGCAGCGGGACAGGATCAATGGCCACTGAAGCTTTCTTT.

This chain links TRBV5-1 with TRBJ2-2; 10 bases align to TRBD1. J lost 4 bases, V lost 4 bases, and 7 bases had no gene match. This CDR3 is built from 16 residues. CDR1 and CDR2 (germline): SGHRS, YFSETQ. The CDR3 sequence is CASSLGTGVLTGELFF. CDR3 DNA: TGCGCCAGCAGCCTGGGGACAGGGGTCCTCACCGGGGAGCTGTTTTTT.

The chain joins TRBV19 to TRBJ2-7, with 8 bases identical to TRBD1. This CDR3 region has 15 residues. J gave up 2 bases and V 7 bases, and 10 bases lay outside the gene matches. Germline V gene sequence: CDR1 LNHDA, CDR2 SQIVND (reference sequence). The CDR3 nucleotides read TGTGCCAGTACGATTTCCGGGACAGGAGCCTACGAGCAGTACTTC. It translates to CASTISGTGAYEQYF.

This chain's CDR3 is CASRANYNEQFF. The CDR3 coding sequence is TGTGCCAGCAGGGCAAACTACAATGAGCAGTTCTTC. This chain connects TRBV28 to TRBJ2-1; D gene uncertain. Trimming shortened V by 6 bases and J by 3 bases, and 6 bases separated the two germline ends. This CDR3 has 12 residues. From germline, CDR1 is MDHEN and CDR2 SYDVKM. The entire variable domain, with the rest obtained from reference TRBV28 and TRBJ2-1, is as follows: DVKVTQSSRYLVKRTGEKVFLECVQDMDHENMFWYRQDPGLGLRLIYFSYDVKMKEKGDIPEGYSVSREKKERFSLILESASTNQTSMYLCASRANYNEQFFGPGTRLTVL.

This rearrangement joins TRBV6-5 to TRBJ2-5; 8 positions match TRBD1. CDR1 is MNHEY, CDR2 SVGAGI, per germline. This CDR3 comprises 14 residues. With 6 bases clipped from V and 5 bases from J, the junction kept 8 bases outside the gene matches. CDR3 amino acids: CASRATGALETQYF. The CDR3 bases are TGTGCCAGCAGAGCGACAGGGGCCTTGGAGACCCAGTACTTC.

For the CDR3, the DNA is TGTGCCATCAGTGAAAACACTGGAGGCGAGGCGAAAAAACTGTTTTTT. It specifies CAISENTGGEAKKLFF. The chain combines TRBV10-3 with TRBJ1-4; no clear D gene. The length of the CDR3 is 16 residues. CDR1 and CDR2 (germline): ENHRY, SYGVKD. Trimming cost V 3 bases and J 9 bases, with 20 bases left between them.

This sequence joins TRBV7-3 and TRBJ2-3; weak D call: TRBD2 (6 bases). The ends were cut back, 4 bases at V and 4 bases at J, with 18 bases in the middle. This CDR3 region has 16 residues. The germline V gene encodes CDR1 SGHTA and CDR2 FQGTGA. CDR3 nucleotide sequence: TGTGCCAGCAGCTCCATTGGCGGGATGGCGGCAGATACGCAGTATTTT. This sequence encodes CASSSIGGMAADTQYF.

This rearrangement joins TRBV19 to TRBJ1-5; D is undetermined. Germline V gene sequence: CDR1 LNHDA, CDR2 SQIVND (reference sequence). This CDR3 has 12 amino acids. Trimming took 9 bases from V and 5 from J, leaving 11 bases between them. The CDR3 nucleotides are TGTGCCAGCGGACTGTTGGATCAGCCCCAGCATTTT. Protein sequence: CASGLLDQPQHF. The full variable domain, completed using reference TRBV19 and TRBJ1-5, is DGGITQSPKYLFRKEGQNVTLSCEQNLNHDAMYWYRQDPGQGLRLIYYSQIVNDFQKGDIAEGYSVSREKKESFPLTVTSAQKNPTAFYLCASGLLDQPQHFGDGTRLSIL.

The J gene is TRBJ2-2, the V gene TRBV28, with a tentative D call TRBD1 (8 bases). This CDR3 has 18 residues. The ends were cut back, 5 bases at V and 4 bases at J, with 23 bases in the middle. Germline V gene data show CDR1 as MDHEN and CDR2 as SYDVKM. The CDR3 region is CASSRTGREGGFTGELFF. The DNA of the CDR3 is TGTGCCAGCAGTCGGACAGGGCGCGAGGGGGGGTTCACCGGGGAGCTGTTTTTT.

About this clone itself: Mismatch with germline at one junction end may stem from a read error. This chain connects TRBV6-5 to TRBJ1-2; D possibly corresponds to TRBD1 (6 bases). CDR1 is MNHEY and CDR2 is SVGAGI in the germline V gene. The CDR3 extends over 15 amino acids. The CDR3 here is CASSYSSGDGYGHTF. CDR3 nucleotide sequence: TGTGCCAGCAGTTACTCGTCAGGGGATGGCTATGGCCACACCTTC.

This sequence joins TRBV5-1 and TRBJ1-4; D might be TRBD1 (5 bases). V was cut by 3 bases and J by 7 bases, with 16 bases left in between. This CDR3 region has 15 residues. CDR1 SGHRS and CDR2 YFSETQ come from the germline V gene. CDR3 coding DNA: TGCGCCAGCAGCTCAGGGACTTCTTCCAGTGAAAAACTGTTTTTT. Residues: CASSSGTSSSEKLFF.

This clone was found a few times. This chain uses TRBV5-1 with TRBJ2-7, with TRBD1 matching 8 bases. The V and J ends lost 6 bases and 4 bases, in that order; junction bases with no gene match: 9. The CDR3 runs 14 residues. In germline, CDR1 is SGHRS, CDR2 YFSETQ. CDR3 residues: CASTFGQGFYEQYF. In nucleotides, the CDR3 is TGCGCCAGCACTTTCGGACAGGGTTTTTACGAGCAGTACTTC.

The chain uses TRBV28 and TRBJ2-5; the match to TRBD2 covers 10 bases. From germline, CDR1 is MDHEN and CDR2 SYDVKM. The V segment lost 6 bases and the J segment 5 bases; nucleotides outside the gene matches: 12. CDR3 length equals 16 residues. Here the CDR3 DNA reads TGTGCCAGCAGCGCAGGGGGAAGCGGGAGGGCGGAGACCCAGTACTTC. It is translated as CASSAGGSGRAETQYF. Supplemented by reference TRBV28 and TRBJ2-5, the full variable domain reads DVKVTQSSRYLVKRTGEKVFLECVQDMDHENMFWYRQDPGLGLRLIYFSYDVKMKEKGDIPEGYSVSREKKERFSLILESASTNQTSMYLCASSAGGSGRAETQYFGPGTRLLVL.

The J gene is TRBJ1-2, the V gene TRBV11-2; tentatively, D is TRBD1 (5 bases). Germline-derived CDR1 and CDR2 are SGHAT and FQNNGV. This CDR3 contains 15 residues. V lost 1 base and J 4 bases, leaving 13 bases between the germline ends. CDR3 sequence reads: CASSLVREAFYGYTF. For the CDR3, the DNA is TGTGCCAGCAGCTTAGTCAGGGAGGCTTTCTATGGCTACACCTTC.

V is TRBV13 and J is TRBJ2-7, with 8 nucleotides matching TRBD1. This CDR3 is 15 amino acids long. J lost 5 bases, V lost 5 bases, and 11 bases had no gene match. Germline V CDR1 and CDR2: PRHDT, FYEKMQ (reference sequence). As DNA, the CDR3 is TGTGCCAGCAGCCCCACCCCGCAGGGGGCTGACGAGCAGTACTTC. It codes for CASSPTPQGADEQYF.

The V and J genes are TRBV19 and TRBJ2-1; 11 positions agree with TRBD2. CDR1 and CDR2 (germline): LNHDA, SQIVND (reference sequence). V lost 0 bases, J lost 0 bases, and 4 bases stayed unmatched. CDR3 size: 18 residues. The DNA for the CDR3 is TGTGCCAGTAGTATAGACCGAACTAGCGGGAGCTCCTACAATGAGCAGTTCTTC. Residues: CASSIDRTSGSSYNEQFF.

This rearrangement joins TRBV28 to TRBJ1-1; 9 bases align to TRBD1. Germline CDR1 reads MDHEN; CDR2 reads SYDVKM. The V segment lost 5 bases and the J segment 7 bases; nucleotides outside the gene matches: 8. CDR3 length: 14 amino acids. CDR3 in amino acids: CASSHPGQGNEAFF. The CDR3 nucleotides read TGTGCCAGCAGTCACCCGGGACAGGGCAATGAAGCTTTCTTT.

J is TRBJ1-6 and V is TRBV12-3 or TRBV12-4, with TRBD1 as a possible D gene (5 bases). CDR3 length: 13 amino acids. Trimming removed 2 bases at V and 7 bases at J, with 6 bases between. CDR3 coding DNA: TGTGCCAGCAGTTTAAGGGGCAATTCACCCCTCCACTTT. Its translation: CASSLRGNSPLHF.

This chain uses TRBV9 with TRBJ2-7, with 9 bases aligning to TRBD2. Germline trimming cut 0 bases from V and 3 bases from J; bases unmatched to any gene: 4. The CDR3 consists of 15 residues. The V gene's germline CDR1 is SGDLS and CDR2 YYNGEE. CDR3 region: CASSVGAGGLYEQYF. The CDR3 coding sequence is TGTGCCAGCAGCGTAGGGGCGGGAGGGCTCTACGAGCAGTACTTC.

The CDR3 here is CASSYGGDAYEQYF. In DNA, the CDR3 is TGTGCCAGCAGTTACGGCGGTGATGCCTACGAGCAGTACTTC. The rearrangement joins TRBV6-5 to TRBJ2-7; no clear D gene. Trimming shortened V by 2 bases and J by 2 bases, and 10 bases separated the two germline ends. CDR1 is MNHEY and CDR2 is SVGAGI in the germline V gene. The CDR3 sequence is 14 residues long.

This clone is a singleton in its sample. V gene TRBV2 combines with J gene TRBJ1-4; TRBD1 agrees at 7 bases. The CDR3 length is 15 residues. Germline CDR1 SNHLY, CDR2 FYNNEI. V shed 5 bases and J 8 bases; nucleotides not matched to a gene: 11. The CDR3 nucleotides are TGTGCCAGCAGTCCCCCGACAGGGATCAACGAAAAACTGTTTTTT. It specifies CASSPPTGINEKLFF.